Each of the 16 T cell receptor beta chains below was sequenced from the same sample in a study of T cell responses to AZD1222 COVID-19 vaccine. Produced via immunoSEQ multiplex PCR; TCRdb's table is partial and in-frame only. The sample records some 81,000 clones, just over 85% being singletons. This sample comprised peripheral blood, obtained 28 days after the second AZD1222 dose. Receptor source: an adult who received the AZD1222 COVID-19 vaccine.

This chain links TRBV3-1 (or the pseudogene TRBV3-2) with TRBJ2-2; TRBD1 might be the D (5 bases). V was pared by 10 bases and J by 5 bases, with 23 bases between. CDR3 length: 16 amino acids. The germline V gene has CDR1 LGHDT and CDR2 YNNKEL (reference sequence). The CDR3 region is CATSGFFGLGTGELFF. Here the CDR3 DNA reads TGTGCCACGTCAGGGTTCTTCGGCCTTGGGACCGGGGAGCTGTTTTTT.

The chain uses TRBV9 and TRBJ2-1; no firm D call. In germline, CDR1 is SGDLS, CDR2 YYNGEE. V lost 4 bases, J lost 2 bases, and 13 bases lay in between. This CDR3 spans 15 amino acids. The CDR3 loop reads CASSSLGPAYNEQFF. In DNA form, the CDR3 reads TGTGCCAGCAGCTCCTTGGGCCCCGCCTACAATGAGCAGTTCTTC.

This clone was observed a few times. CDR3 protein: CASQLAGGGNEQFF. As DNA, the CDR3 is TGTGCCAGCCAACTAGCGGGAGGGGGAAATGAGCAGTTCTTC. V gene TRBV10-3 combines with J gene TRBJ2-1; 13 bases agree with TRBD2. In germline, CDR1 is ENHRY, CDR2 SYGVKD. The length of the CDR3 is 14 residues. V trimming: 10 bases; J trimming: 7 bases; junction bases outside the gene matches: 7.

The J gene is TRBJ2-1, the V gene TRBV5-1; D gene unclear. The CDR3 is 13 residues long. Germline CDR1 is SGHRS and CDR2 is YFSETQ. Trimming left V 0 bases short and J 9 bases short, with 10 bases between. The CDR3 protein is CASSLVTGGEQFF. CDR3 nucleotide sequence: TGCGCCAGCAGCTTGGTAACGGGCGGTGAGCAGTTCTTC.

This CDR3 is CASSQVLGNEKLFF. CDR3 nucleotide sequence: TGCGCCAGCAGCCAAGTTTTGGGGAATGAAAAACTGTTTTTT. This chain joins TRBV4-3 and TRBJ1-4; D not resolved. Germline lookup yields CDR1 LGHNA and CDR2 YSLEER. The CDR3 sequence is 14 residues long. V lost 1 base and J 5 bases, leaving 8 bases between the germline ends.

This sequence joins TRBV21-1 and TRBJ1-3. TRBV21-1 is reported as a pseudogene. CDR3 length: 16 residues. As DNA, the CDR3 is TGTGCCAGCAGCAAAGTGGGGGGGCCCTTGGGGTGCACCATATATTTT. It translates to CASSKVGGPLGCTIYF.

The chain combines TRBV10-3 with TRBJ2-3; 8 bases line up with TRBD1. J was trimmed by 3 bases and V by 8 bases; bases with no gene match: 4. Germline CDR1 is ENHRY and CDR2 is SYGVKD. CDR3 length equals 13 residues. This CDR3 is CAIGDRGTDTQYF. The CDR3 DNA follows: TGTGCCATCGGAGACAGGGGAACAGATACGCAGTATTTT.

This rearrangement joins TRBV4-1 to TRBJ2-7, with 7 positions matching TRBD2. This CDR3 contains 16 residues. The V gene end was trimmed by 4 bases and the J gene end by 4 bases; junction bases not matched to a gene: 13. Germline CDR1 MGHRA, CDR2 YSYEKL. The CDR3 is CASSLTSVRSGYEQYF. CDR3 in DNA: TGCGCCAGCAGCCTCACTAGCGTTCGGAGTGGGTACGAGCAGTACTTC.

The chain is built from TRBV10-3 and TRBJ2-2; D possibly corresponds to TRBD1 (8 bases). Trimming removed 6 bases from V and 5 bases from J, with 13 bases in between. The CDR3 is 14 residues long. The V gene's germline CDR1 is ENHRY and CDR2 SYGVKD. This CDR3 reads CAIRKQGGTGELFF. The CDR3 DNA follows: TGTGCCATCAGAAAACAGGGGGGGACCGGGGAGCTGTTTTTT.

This clone appeared once. This chain joins TRBV30 and TRBJ2-7, with D possibly being TRBD1 (5 bases). Trimming stripped 3 bases from V and 3 bases from J, with 12 bases between. The CDR3 loop spans 13 amino acids. The germline gives CDR1 GTSNPN, CDR2 SVGIG (reference sequence). The CDR3 loop reads CAWRLGRDYEQYF. As DNA, the CDR3 is TGTGCCTGGAGGCTTGGCAGGGACTACGAGCAGTACTTC.

The gene calls are TRBV29-1 and TRBJ1-2; D ambiguous. The germline V and J ends were trimmed by 6 bases and 12 bases, with 17 bases remaining between them. The CDR3 covers 11 residues. Germline assignment: CDR1 SQVTM and CDR2 ANQGSEA. CDR3 sequence: CSVRLGRVDTF. The CDR3 DNA sequence: TGCAGCGTCCGCCTGGGCCGGGTGGACACCTTC.

This clone showed up just once. The V gene is TRBV4-3, the J gene TRBJ2-7; D possibly uses TRBD1 or TRBD2 (5 bases each). V lost 0 bases and J 6 bases, leaving 18 bases between the germline ends. The CDR3 covers 16 residues. Germline assignment: CDR1 LGHNA and CDR2 YSLEER. In DNA form, the CDR3 reads TGCGCCAGCAGCCAAGAGGTACGGGGCCTCCGGGGCGAGCAGTACTTC. It yields the protein CASSQEVRGLRGEQYF.

V is TRBV5-1 and J is TRBJ1-3, with D unclear. V lost 3 bases and J lost 2, with 6 bases in between. The length of the CDR3 is 13 residues. The germline V gene has CDR1 SGHRS and CDR2 YFSETQ. The DNA for the CDR3 is TGCGCCAGCAGCTCATCAGCTGGAAACACCATATATTTT. Protein sequence: CASSSSAGNTIYF.

This clone has just one count. The chain recombines TRBV27 with TRBJ2-2, with D hard to call. Germline assignment: CDR1 MNHEY and CDR2 SMNVEV (reference sequence). The CDR3 is 14 amino acids. Trimming stripped 3 bases from V and 2 bases from J, with 7 bases between. The CDR3 sequence is CASSFFGNTGELFF. The DNA for the CDR3 is TGTGCCAGCAGTTTCTTCGGCAACACCGGGGAGCTGTTTTTT.

This chain connects TRBV21-1 to TRBJ1-5. TRBV21-1 is labeled a pseudogene. The CDR3 covers 14 residues. The CDR3 nucleotides are TGTGCCAGCAGCAAAAAGAGCAATTATCAGCCCCAGCATTTT. Protein product: CASSKKSNYQPQHF.

This clone was detected a few times. V gene TRBV2 combines with J gene TRBJ1-2; D might be TRBD1 (6 bases). Trimming removed 7 bases at V and 4 bases at J, with 19 bases between. CDR3 length: 15 amino acids. Looked up from germline, CDR1 is SNHLY and CDR2 is FYNNEI. The CDR3 DNA reads TGTGCCAGCACCTCCAGCCCGGGACACCTCTATGGCTACACCTTC. Its protein is CASTSSPGHLYGYTF. The full variable domain, with the rest looked up from reference TRBV2 and TRBJ1-2, is EPEVTQTPSHQVTQMGQEVILRCVPISNHLYFYWYRQILGQKVEFLVSFYNNEISEKSEIFDDQFSVERPDGSNFTLKIRSTKLEDSAMYFCASTSSPGHLYGYTFGSGTRLTVV.